This is a list of T cell receptor beta chains from one sample in a study of CD8+CD57+ T cells in acquired aplastic anemia. Each CDR3 protein gets one entry after TCRdb re-called the reads with MiXCR. The table shows about 40,000 distinct CDR3 sequences, with approximately 57% occurring only once. Material: sorted CD4+, CD8+, or CD8+CD57+ T cells (not recorded which) from PBMCs. The receptor source for this set is a human donor with aplastic anemia. Each CDR3 is given with its conserved first and last residue.

TRBV2	TRBJ2-7	12	CASSLDGYEQYF
TRBV15	TRBJ1-6	14	CATSNGKTYSPLHF
TRBV24-1	TRBJ2-7	15	CATSGGGDGAYEQYF
TRBV7-8	TRBJ1-2	15	CASGGDGSLSYGYTF
TRBV15	TRBJ2-5	15	CATSSSYAGEETQYF
TRBV7-6	TRBJ2-2	17	CASSTSGGGSSGGELFF
TRBV9	TRBJ2-1	13	CASSTSSYNEQFF
TRBV20-1	TRBJ1-6	16	CSARGDRGSYNSPLHF
TRBV2	TRBJ2-1	15	CASHVGTSVYNEQFF
TRBV7-3	TRBJ2-3	13	CASSHPGADTQYF
TRBV20-1	TRBJ2-3	11	CSARTGDTQYF
TRBV10-3	TRBJ1-5	13	CAISELSNQPQHF
TRBV2	TRBJ2-1	16	CASSAPSGGILDEQFF
TRBV7-2	TRBJ2-5	15	CASSLPTSGGGTQYF
TRBV10-3	TRBJ2-7	12	CAIGQGSYEQYF
TRBV13	TRBJ1-1	15	CASSSSPGIDTEAFF
TRBV20-1	TRBJ2-5	11	CSANFPETQYF
TRBV5-1	TRBJ1-5	16	CASSLGDKEGNQPQHF
TRBV7-9	TRBJ2-7	14	CASSMGTSYHEQYF
TRBV29-1	TRBJ2-7	15	CSVVAPGPNHYEQYF
TRBV10-3	NA	12	CAIKEDGETQYF